A selection of T cell receptor beta chains follows, all from one sample in a study of control samples from healthy donors and cancer patients. Produced via immunoSEQ multiplex PCR; TCRdb's table is partial and in-frame only. The sample includes about 120,000 clones, about 90% seen only once; the top ten take around 2%. The sample consisted of blood. These receptor sequences come from a man between 18 and 29 years old in good health. Each CDR3 is given with its conserved first and last residue. A D gene is named only where the DNA matches it firmly. Clone size is shown for a subset of rows, as once, few, many or a class of expanded clone.

TRBV6-1,-,TRBJ2-7,-,CASSEYGNSYEQYF,TGTGCCAGCAGTGAATATGGAAACTCCTACGAGCAGTACTTC
TRBV27,once,TRBJ2-2,TRBD1,CASSFGQGGTGELFF,TGTGCCAGCAGTTTTGGACAGGGGGGGACCGGGGAGCTGTTTTTT
TRBV6-5,-,TRBJ2-7,TRBD1,CASRVTGTGYF,TGTGCCAGCAGGGTAACCGGGACAGGATACTTC
TRBV4-3,once,TRBJ2-7,-,CASSQDGGTGREQYF,TGCGCCAGCAGCCAAGATGGCGGGACGGGACGCGAGCAGTACTTC
TRBV7-9,-,TRBJ2-1,-,CASSSGTEQGNEQFF,TGTGCCAGCAGCTCCGGAACTGAACAGGGCAATGAGCAGTTCTTC
TRBV18,-,TRBJ2-7,TRBD2,CASSQLRLARSHYEQYF,TGTGCCAGCTCACAACTCCGACTAGCAAGATCGCACTACGAGCAGTACTTC
TRBV5-1,-,TRBJ1-2,-,CASSFDSQGGYTF,TGCGCCAGCAGCTTCGACAGCCAGGGAGGCTACACCTTC
TRBV7-9,-,TRBJ1-2,TRBD1,CASSFQGVTGYGYTF,TGTGCCAGCAGCTTTCAGGGGGTGACTGGCTATGGCTACACCTTC
TRBV19,-,TRBJ2-2,TRBD2,CASITQRGKNTGELFF,TGTGCCAGTATCACCCAGCGGGGGAAGAACACCGGGGAGCTGTTTTTT
TRBV19,-,TRBJ2-3,-,CASCPRAGTDTQYF,TGTGCCAGTTGCCCACGGGCGGGCACAGATACGCAGTATTTT
TRBV10-3,-,TRBJ1-1,-,CATLTALNTEAFF,TGTGCCACCCTGACAGCCCTTAACACTGAAGCTTTCTTT